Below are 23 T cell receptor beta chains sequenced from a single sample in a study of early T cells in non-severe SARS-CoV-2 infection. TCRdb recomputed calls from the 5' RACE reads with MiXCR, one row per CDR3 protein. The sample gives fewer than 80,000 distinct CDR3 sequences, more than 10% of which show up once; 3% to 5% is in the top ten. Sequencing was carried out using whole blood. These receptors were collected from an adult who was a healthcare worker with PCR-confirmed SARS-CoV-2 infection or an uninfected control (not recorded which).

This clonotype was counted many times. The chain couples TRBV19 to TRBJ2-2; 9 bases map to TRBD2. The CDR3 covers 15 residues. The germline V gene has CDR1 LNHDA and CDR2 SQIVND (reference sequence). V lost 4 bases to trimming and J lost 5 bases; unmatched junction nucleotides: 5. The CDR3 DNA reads TGTGCCAGTAGTACCCTAGCGGGACGGACCGGGGAGCTGTTTTTT. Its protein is CASSTLAGRTGELFF. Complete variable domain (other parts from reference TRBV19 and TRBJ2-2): DGGITQSPKYLFRKEGQNVTLSCEQNLNHDAMYWYRQDPGQGLRLIYYSQIVNDFQKGDIAEGYSVSREKKESFPLTVTSAQKNPTAFYLCASSTLAGRTGELFFGEGSRLTVL.

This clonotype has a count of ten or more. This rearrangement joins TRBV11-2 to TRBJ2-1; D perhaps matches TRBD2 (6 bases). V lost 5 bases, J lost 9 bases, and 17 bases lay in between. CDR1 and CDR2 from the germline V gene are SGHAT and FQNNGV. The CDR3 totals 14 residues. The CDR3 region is CASSPDYSLTEQFF. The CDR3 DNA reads TGTGCCAGCAGCCCGGACTATTCGCTTACTGAGCAGTTCTTC.

CDR3 region: CSVNLDGRRGTQYF. The CDR3, as DNA: TGCAGCGTTAATTTGGACGGCCGGCGGGGGACCCAGTACTTC. The chain uses TRBV29-1 and TRBJ2-5, with a weak D call TRBD2 (6 bases). Germline CDR1 is SQVTM and CDR2 is ANQGSEA. The germline V and J ends were trimmed by 5 bases and 7 bases, with 20 bases remaining between them. This CDR3 is 14 amino acids long.

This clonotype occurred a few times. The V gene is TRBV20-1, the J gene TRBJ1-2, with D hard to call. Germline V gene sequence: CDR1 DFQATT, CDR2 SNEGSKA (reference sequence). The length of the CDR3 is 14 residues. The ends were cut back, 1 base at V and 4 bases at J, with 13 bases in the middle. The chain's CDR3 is CSARGWEGSYGYTF. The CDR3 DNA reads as TGCAGTGCTAGAGGTTGGGAGGGATCCTATGGCTACACCTTC.

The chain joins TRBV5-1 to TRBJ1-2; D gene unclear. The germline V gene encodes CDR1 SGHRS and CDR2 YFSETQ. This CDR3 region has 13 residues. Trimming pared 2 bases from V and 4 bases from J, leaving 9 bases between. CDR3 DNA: TGCGCCAGCAGCTTAGGCGGGCCCTATGGCTACACCTTC. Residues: CASSLGGPYGYTF.

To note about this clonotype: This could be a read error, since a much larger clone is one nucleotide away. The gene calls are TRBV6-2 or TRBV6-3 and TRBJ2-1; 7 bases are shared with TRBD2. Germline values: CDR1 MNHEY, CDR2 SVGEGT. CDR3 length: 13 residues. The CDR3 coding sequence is TGTGTCAGCAGGCCGGGGGGACTCTATGAGCAGTTCTTC. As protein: CVSRPGGLYEQFF.

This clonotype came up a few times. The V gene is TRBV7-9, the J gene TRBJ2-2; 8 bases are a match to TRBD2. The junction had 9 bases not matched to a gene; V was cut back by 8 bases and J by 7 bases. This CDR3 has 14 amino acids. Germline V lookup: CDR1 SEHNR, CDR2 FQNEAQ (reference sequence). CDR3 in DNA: TGTGCCAGCTGCGACGGGGGGGTCAGCGGGGAGCTGTTTTTT. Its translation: CASCDGGVSGELFF.

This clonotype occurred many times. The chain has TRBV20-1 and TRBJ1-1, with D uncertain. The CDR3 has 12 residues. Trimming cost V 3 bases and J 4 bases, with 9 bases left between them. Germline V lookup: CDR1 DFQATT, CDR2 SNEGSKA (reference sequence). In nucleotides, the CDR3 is TGCAGTGCTAGTTGGGTGCGCACTGAAGCTTTCTTT. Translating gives CSASWVRTEAFF.

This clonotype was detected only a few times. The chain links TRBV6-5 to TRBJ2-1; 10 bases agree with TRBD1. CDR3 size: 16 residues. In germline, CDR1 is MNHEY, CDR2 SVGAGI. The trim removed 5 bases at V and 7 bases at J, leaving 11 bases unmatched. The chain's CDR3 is CASSGDRGRWGNEQFF. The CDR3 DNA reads TGTGCCAGCAGTGGAGACAGGGGGCGCTGGGGAAATGAGCAGTTCTTC.

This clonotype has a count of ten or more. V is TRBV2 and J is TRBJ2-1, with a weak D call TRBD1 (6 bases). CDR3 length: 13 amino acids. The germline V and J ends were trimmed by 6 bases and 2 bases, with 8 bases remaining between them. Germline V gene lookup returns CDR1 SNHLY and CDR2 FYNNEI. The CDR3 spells CASSRDTYNEQFF. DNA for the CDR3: TGTGCCAGCAGCCGGGACACCTACAATGAGCAGTTCTTC.

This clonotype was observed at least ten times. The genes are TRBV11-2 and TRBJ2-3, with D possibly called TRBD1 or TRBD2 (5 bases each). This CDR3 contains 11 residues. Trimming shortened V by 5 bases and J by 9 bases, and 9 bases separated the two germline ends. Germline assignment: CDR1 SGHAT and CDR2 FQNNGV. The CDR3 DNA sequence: TGTGCCAGCAGCCTACGGGGCACGCAGTATTTT. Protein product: CASSLRGTQYF.

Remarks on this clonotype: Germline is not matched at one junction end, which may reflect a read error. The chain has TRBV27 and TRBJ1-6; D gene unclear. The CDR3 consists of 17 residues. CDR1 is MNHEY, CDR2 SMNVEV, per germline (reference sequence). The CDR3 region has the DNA TGTGCCAGCAGTTCCCCGGCCAGGAGCTCCTATAATTCACCCCCCCACTTT. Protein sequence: CASSSPARSSYNSPPHF.

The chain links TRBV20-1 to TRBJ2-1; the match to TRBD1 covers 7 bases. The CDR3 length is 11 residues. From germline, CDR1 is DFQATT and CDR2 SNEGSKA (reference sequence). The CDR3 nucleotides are TGCAGCGGACAGGCCTACAATGAGCAGTTCTTC. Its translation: CSGQAYNEQFF.

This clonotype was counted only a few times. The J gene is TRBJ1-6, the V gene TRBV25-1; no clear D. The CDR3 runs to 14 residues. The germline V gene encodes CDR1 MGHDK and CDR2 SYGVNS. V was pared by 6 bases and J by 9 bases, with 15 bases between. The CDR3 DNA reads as TGTGCCAGCAGCACCATGGGGTCGGGTTCACCCCTCCACTTT. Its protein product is CASSTMGSGSPLHF.

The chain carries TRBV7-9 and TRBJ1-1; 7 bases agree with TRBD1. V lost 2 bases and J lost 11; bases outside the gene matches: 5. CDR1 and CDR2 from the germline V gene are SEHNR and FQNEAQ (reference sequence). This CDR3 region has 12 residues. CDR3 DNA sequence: TGTGCCAGCAGCTTAAGGGGACAGCGGGCTTTCTTT. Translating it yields CASSLRGQRAFF.

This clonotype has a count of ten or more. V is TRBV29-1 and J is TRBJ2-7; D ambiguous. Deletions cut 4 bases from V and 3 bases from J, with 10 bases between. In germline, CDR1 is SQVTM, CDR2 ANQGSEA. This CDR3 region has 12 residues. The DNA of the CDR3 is TGCAGCGTTGGGGTTAGCTTCTACGAGCAGTACTTC. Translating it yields CSVGVSFYEQYF.

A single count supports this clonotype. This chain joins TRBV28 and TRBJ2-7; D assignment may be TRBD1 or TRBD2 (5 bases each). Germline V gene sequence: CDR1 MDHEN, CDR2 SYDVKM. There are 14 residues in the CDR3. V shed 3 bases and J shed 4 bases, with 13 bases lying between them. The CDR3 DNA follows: TGTGCCAGCAGTTTGGGGCTAGCTCAATACGAGCAGTACTTC. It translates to CASSLGLAQYEQYF.

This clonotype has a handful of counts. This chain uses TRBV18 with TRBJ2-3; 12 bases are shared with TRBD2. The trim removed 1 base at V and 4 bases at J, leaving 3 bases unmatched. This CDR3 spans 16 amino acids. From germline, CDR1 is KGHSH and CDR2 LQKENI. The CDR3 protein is CASSPRLAGVSDTQYF. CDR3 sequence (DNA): TGTGCCAGCTCACCACGACTAGCGGGAGTATCAGATACGCAGTATTTT.

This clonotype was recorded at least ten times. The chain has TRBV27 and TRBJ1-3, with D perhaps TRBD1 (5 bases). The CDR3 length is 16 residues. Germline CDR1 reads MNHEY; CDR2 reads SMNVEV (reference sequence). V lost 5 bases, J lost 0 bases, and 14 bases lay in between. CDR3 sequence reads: CASSPMTVSSGNTIYF. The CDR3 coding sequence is TGTGCCAGCAGTCCGATGACAGTAAGCTCTGGAAACACCATATATTTT.

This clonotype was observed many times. CDR3 in DNA: TGTGCCAGCAGTTCTCGAAGCGGGAGAGGCACCGGGGAGCTGTTTTTT. Its protein is CASSSRSGRGTGELFF. V usage is TRBV11-3 and J usage is TRBJ2-2; the match to TRBD2 covers 8 bases. The V segment lost 6 bases and the J segment 4 bases; nucleotides outside the gene matches: 10. This CDR3 has 16 amino acids. CDR1 is SGHNT and CDR2 is YENEEA in the germline V gene.

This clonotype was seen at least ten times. The CDR3 spells CASSIGGSFTGELFF. CDR3 bases: TGTGCCAGTAGTATTGGCGGGAGTTTCACCGGGGAGCTGTTTTTT. V usage is TRBV19 and J usage is TRBJ2-2, with 7 bases identical to TRBD2. Trimming removed 3 bases from V and 4 bases from J; junction bases left unmatched: 5. Germline V gene sequence: CDR1 LNHDA, CDR2 SQIVND (reference sequence). This CDR3 is 15 amino acids long.

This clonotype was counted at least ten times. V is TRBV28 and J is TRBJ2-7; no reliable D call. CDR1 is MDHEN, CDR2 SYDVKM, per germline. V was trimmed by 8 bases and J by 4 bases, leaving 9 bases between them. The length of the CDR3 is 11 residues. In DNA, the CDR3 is TGTGCCAGCTCACTGAATTACGAGCAGTACTTC. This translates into CASSLNYEQYF.

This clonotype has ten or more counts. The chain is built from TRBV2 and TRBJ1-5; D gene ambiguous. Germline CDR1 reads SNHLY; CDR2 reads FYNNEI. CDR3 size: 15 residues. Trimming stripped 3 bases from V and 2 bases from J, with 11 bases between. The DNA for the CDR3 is TGTGCCAGCAGTGAGCGGGAACTGGGCAATCAGCCCCAGCATTTT. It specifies CASSERELGNQPQHF.